Included here is one T cell receptor beta chain sequence, with context. This specimen belongs to a study of identical twins. A universal primer site arose from template switching, and cDNA bore unique molecular identifiers. One entry per CDR3 protein, called by TCRdb with MiXCR from the 5' RACE reads. Here the sample spans about 430,000 distinct CDR3 sequences, 15% to 20% being singletons. This receptor was obtained from a man between 50 and 59 years old in good health. Material for sequencing was naive T cells sorted from blood.

The CDR3 sequence is CSARDLGASGRASSETQYF. CDR3 in DNA: TGCAGTGCTAGAGATCTAGGGGCTAGCGGGAGGGCCTCTAGTGAGACCCAGTACTTC. This sequence joins TRBV20-1 and TRBJ2-5; TRBD2 aligns across 12 bases. The CDR3 extends over 19 amino acids. The germline CDR1 and CDR2 sequences are DFQATT and SNEGSKA (reference sequence). V lost 0 bases to trimming and J lost 5 bases; unmatched junction nucleotides: 16.